This T cell receptor (beta chain) was sequenced for a study of T cells after somatic rescue of genetic block. The repertoire was sequenced with immunoSEQ multiplex PCR; TCRdb's copy has only in-frame clones and lacks some. The sample includes about 88,000 clones, more than 80% seen only once; the top ten take 1.5% to 2%. This clone was seen once. Germline V lookup: CDR1 SEHNR, CDR2 FQNEAQ (reference sequence). The CDR3 has 11 amino acids. The ends were cut back, 3 bases at V and 5 bases at J, with 4 bases in the middle. The receptor's source is a woman aged 18-30 years. The chain combines TRBV7-9 with TRBJ2-5, with D unclear. Specimen: peripheral blood mononuclear cells (PBMCs). The CDR3, as DNA: TGTGCCAGCAGCTTTACGGAGACCCAGTACTTC. Its protein is CASSFTETQYF.